The 14 T cell receptor beta chains below were found in one sample sequenced in a study of cytomegalovirus exposure and HLA in healthy donors. PCR amplification relied on 60 Vbeta primers (plus 13 Jbeta primers). The table came from immunoSEQ multiplex PCR; TCRdb's copy has only in-frame clones and leaves some out. This sample has more than 200,000 clones, with about 79% found just once. The sample was PBMCs. Receptor source: a male donor in good health and CMV-seronegative.

The CDR3 reads CASSLVDSPWDEQYF. The CDR3 DNA follows: TGTGCCAGCAGCTTGGTCGACAGCCCATGGGACGAGCAGTACTTC. V and J are TRBV5-6 and TRBJ2-7; a weak D match, TRBD1 (5 bases). This CDR3 is 15 amino acids long. Germline CDR1 is SGHDT and CDR2 is YYEEEE. V was trimmed by 0 bases and J by 5 bases, leaving 15 bases between them.

The chain joins TRBV10-1 to TRBJ2-2, with D perhaps matching TRBD1 (5 bases). This CDR3 is 13 amino acids long. Trimming took off 6 bases at V and 4 bases at J, with 9 bases between the two ends. CDR1 WNHNN and CDR2 SYGVQD come from the germline V gene (reference sequence). The CDR3 sequence is CASRQGCTGELFF. CDR3 sequence (DNA): TGCGCCAGCAGGCAGGGTTGCACCGGGGAGCTGTTTTTT.

The chain combines TRBV6-5 with TRBJ2-1; 10 bases are a match to TRBD2. The V gene end was trimmed by 6 bases and the J gene end by 8 bases; junction bases not matched to a gene: 7. In germline, CDR1 is MNHEY, CDR2 SVGAGI. This CDR3 is built from 14 residues. The CDR3 nucleotides are TGTGCCAGCAGCCGTCCCGGGACTAGCGATGAGCAGTTCTTC. Its protein is CASSRPGTSDEQFF.

The chain combines TRBV28 with TRBJ2-7; D is unclear. Per germline, CDR1 MDHEN and CDR2 SYDVKM. This CDR3 is 11 amino acids long. V dropped 2 bases and J dropped 7 bases, with 6 bases sitting between them. CDR3 loop: CASSLGVEQYF. CDR3 bases: TGTGCCAGCAGTTTAGGAGTTGAGCAGTACTTC.

The V and J genes are TRBV7-9 and TRBJ1-1, with D tentatively TRBD1 (6 bases). CDR1 is SEHNR, CDR2 FQNEAQ, per germline (reference sequence). Deletions cut 4 bases from V and 1 base from J, with 13 bases between. This CDR3 is 15 amino acids long. CDR3 sequence reads: CASSSGVTGNTEAFF. CDR3 in DNA: TGTGCCAGCAGCTCAGGGGTGACAGGGAACACTGAAGCTTTCTTT.

This clone occurred a few times. The gene calls are TRBV6-1 and TRBJ2-7, with 7 bases fitting TRBD1. J was trimmed by 2 bases and V by 4 bases; bases with no gene match: 5. Looked up from germline, CDR1 is MNHNS and CDR2 is SASEGT. The CDR3 sequence is 14 residues long. CDR3 DNA sequence: TGTGCCAGCAGTGGGGAGACAGGGCCCTACGAGCAGTACTTC. As protein: CASSGETGPYEQYF.

The rearrangement links TRBV27 to TRBJ2-3; unclear D gene. The CDR3 extends over 13 amino acids. In germline, CDR1 is MNHEY, CDR2 SMNVEV (reference sequence). Trimming pared 4 bases from V and 0 bases from J, leaving 5 bases between. The DNA for the CDR3 is TGTGCCAGCAGTTATCTCAGCACAGATACGCAGTATTTT. Its translation is CASSYLSTDTQYF.

The chain has TRBV27 and TRBJ1-3, with 7 bases identical to TRBD1. Trimming cost V 6 bases and J 4 bases; bases outside gene matches: 6. This CDR3 has 14 residues. The germline gives CDR1 MNHEY, CDR2 SMNVEV (reference sequence). In DNA form, the CDR3 reads TGTGCCAGCAGACCAACAGGGGTCGGAAACACCATATATTTT. This encodes CASRPTGVGNTIYF.

This CDR3 reads CASASGSRRYGYTF. The CDR3 bases are TGTGCCAGCGCCTCCGGGTCCCGAAGATATGGCTACACCTTC. This chain uses TRBV27 with TRBJ1-2; D remains unclear. The CDR3 covers 14 residues. The germline V gene encodes CDR1 MNHEY and CDR2 SMNVEV (reference sequence). Trimming stripped 8 bases from V and 5 bases from J, with 18 bases between.

This chain connects TRBV6-6 to TRBJ2-1; 7 nucleotides align to TRBD1. V lost 4 bases, J lost 10 bases, and 1 base stayed unmatched. The germline V gene encodes CDR1 MNHNY and CDR2 SVGAGI (reference sequence). The CDR3 totals 11 residues. CDR3 residues: CASSLGQEQFF. The CDR3 region has the DNA TGTGCCAGCAGTTTGGGACAGGAGCAGTTCTTC.

In regard to this clone: As the CDR3 is not closed by the conserved phenylalanine or tryptophan, this likely results from a read error. The rearrangement uses TRBV28 and TRBJ2-6; a weak D match, TRBD1 (6 bases). CDR1 MDHEN and CDR2 SYDVKM come from the germline V gene. The V end lost 2 bases, the J end lost 4 bases, and 9 bases lay between the germline ends. The CDR3 is 15 amino acids. CDR3: CASSLAGVGANVLTL. In DNA form, the CDR3 reads TGTGCCAGCAGTTTAGCAGGGGTCGGGGCCAACGTCCTGACTCTC.

The sample holds a few counts of this clone. This sequence joins TRBV20-1 and TRBJ1-1; D gene unclear. This CDR3 has 11 amino acids. Germline CDR1 reads DFQATT; CDR2 reads SNEGSKA (reference sequence). Trimming pared 4 bases from V and 10 bases from J, leaving 13 bases between. CDR3 in amino acids: CSAKSGRGAFF. The CDR3 nucleotides read TGCAGTGCTAAGAGTGGACGGGGAGCTTTCTTT.

A note on this clone: A junction boundary mismatches the germline segment, possibly from a read error. J is TRBJ2-1 and V is TRBV4-3; maybe TRBD2 (5 bases). Germline-derived CDR1 and CDR2 are LGHNA and YSLEER. There are 14 residues in the CDR3. The CDR3 coding sequence is TGCGCCGGCAGCCAAGATCCTGGGAGCAATGAGCAGTTCTTC. This encodes CAGSQDPGSNEQFF.

J is TRBJ2-1 and V is TRBV19; 9 nucleotides match TRBD1. Losses at the gene ends were 8 bases for V and 6 bases for J; bases not matched to a gene: 14. Germline V gene lookup returns CDR1 LNHDA and CDR2 SQIVND (reference sequence). The CDR3 totals 16 residues. The CDR3 DNA is TGTGCCAGTGAAACTCGGTGGGGACAGGGTTTCAATGAGCAGTTCTTC. This gives the protein CASETRWGQGFNEQFF.